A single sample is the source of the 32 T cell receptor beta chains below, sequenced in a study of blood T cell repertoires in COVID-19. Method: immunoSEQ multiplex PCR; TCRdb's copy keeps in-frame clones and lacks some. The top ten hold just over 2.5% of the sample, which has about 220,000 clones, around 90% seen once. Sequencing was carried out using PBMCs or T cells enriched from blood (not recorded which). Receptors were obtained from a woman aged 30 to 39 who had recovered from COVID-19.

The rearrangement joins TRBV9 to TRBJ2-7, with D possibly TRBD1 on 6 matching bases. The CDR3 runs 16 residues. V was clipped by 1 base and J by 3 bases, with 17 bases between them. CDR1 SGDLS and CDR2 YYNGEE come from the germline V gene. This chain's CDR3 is CASSVSDRSENYEQYF. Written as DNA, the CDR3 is TGTGCCAGCAGCGTATCCGACAGGAGCGAAAACTACGAGCAGTACTTC.

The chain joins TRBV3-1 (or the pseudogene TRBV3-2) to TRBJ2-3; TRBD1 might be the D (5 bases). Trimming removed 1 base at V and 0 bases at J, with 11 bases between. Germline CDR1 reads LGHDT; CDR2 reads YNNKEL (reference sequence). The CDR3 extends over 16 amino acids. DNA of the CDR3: TGTGCCAGCAGCCAAGTTTTGCAGGGAAGCACAGATACGCAGTATTTT. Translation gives CASSQVLQGSTDTQYF.

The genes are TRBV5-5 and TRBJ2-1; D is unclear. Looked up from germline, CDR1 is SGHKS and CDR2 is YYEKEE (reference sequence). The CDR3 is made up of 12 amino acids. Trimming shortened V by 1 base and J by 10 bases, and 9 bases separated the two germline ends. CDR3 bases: TGTGCCAGCAGCTTGAAACCCAGGGAGCAGTTCTTC. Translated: CASSLKPREQFF.

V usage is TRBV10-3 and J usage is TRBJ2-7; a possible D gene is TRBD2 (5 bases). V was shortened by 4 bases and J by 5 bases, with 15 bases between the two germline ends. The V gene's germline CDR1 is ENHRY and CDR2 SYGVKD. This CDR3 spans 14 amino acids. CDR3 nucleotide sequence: TGTGCCATCAGTGGATTGGCGGGTATCCACGAGCAGTACTTC. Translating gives CAISGLAGIHEQYF.

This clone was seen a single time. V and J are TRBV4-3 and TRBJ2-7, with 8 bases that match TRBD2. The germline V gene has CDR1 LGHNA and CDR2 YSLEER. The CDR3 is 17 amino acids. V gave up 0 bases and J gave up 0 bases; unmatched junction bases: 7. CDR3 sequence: CASSQDLAGGSSYEQYF. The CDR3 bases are TGCGCCAGCAGCCAAGATCTGGCGGGGGGCTCCTCCTACGAGCAGTACTTC.

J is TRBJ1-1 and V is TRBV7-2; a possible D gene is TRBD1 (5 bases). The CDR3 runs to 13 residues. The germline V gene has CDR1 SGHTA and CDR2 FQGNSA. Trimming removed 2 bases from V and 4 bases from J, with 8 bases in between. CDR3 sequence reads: CASSLWGGTEAFF. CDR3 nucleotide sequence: TGTGCCAGCAGCTTATGGGGGGGCACTGAAGCTTTCTTT.

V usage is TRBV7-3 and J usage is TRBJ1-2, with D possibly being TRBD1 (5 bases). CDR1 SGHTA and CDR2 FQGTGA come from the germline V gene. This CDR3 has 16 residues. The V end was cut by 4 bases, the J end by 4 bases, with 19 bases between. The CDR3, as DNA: TGTGCCAGCAGCTCAGGGTGGCAGGGCTCGGTCTATGGCTACACCTTC. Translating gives CASSSGWQGSVYGYTF.

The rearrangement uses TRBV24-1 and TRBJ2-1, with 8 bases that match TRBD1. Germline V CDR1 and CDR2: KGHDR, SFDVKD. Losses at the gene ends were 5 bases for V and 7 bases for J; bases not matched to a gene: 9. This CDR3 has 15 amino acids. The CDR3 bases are TGTGCCACCAGTGCCCCCGGACAGGGAATTAATGAGCAGTTCTTC. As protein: CATSAPGQGINEQFF.

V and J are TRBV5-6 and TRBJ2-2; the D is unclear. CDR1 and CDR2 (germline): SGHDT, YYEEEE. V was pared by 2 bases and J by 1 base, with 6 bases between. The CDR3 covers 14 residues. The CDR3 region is CASSFRQNTGELFF. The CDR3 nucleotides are TGTGCCAGCAGCTTCCGACAGAACACCGGGGAGCTGTTTTTT.

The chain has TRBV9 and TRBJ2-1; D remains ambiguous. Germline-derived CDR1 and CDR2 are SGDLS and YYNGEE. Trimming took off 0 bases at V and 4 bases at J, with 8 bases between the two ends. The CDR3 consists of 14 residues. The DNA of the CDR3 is TGTGCCAGCAGCGTAGAGCTAGTTTACAATGAGCAGTTCTTC. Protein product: CASSVELVYNEQFF.

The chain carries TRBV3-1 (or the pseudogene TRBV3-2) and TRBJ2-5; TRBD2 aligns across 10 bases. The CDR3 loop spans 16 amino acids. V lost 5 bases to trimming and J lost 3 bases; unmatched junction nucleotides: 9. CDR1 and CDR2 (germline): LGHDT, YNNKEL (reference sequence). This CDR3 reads CASSSPSGGAKETQYF. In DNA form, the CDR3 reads TGTGCCAGCAGCTCCCCTAGCGGGGGCGCTAAAGAGACCCAGTACTTC.

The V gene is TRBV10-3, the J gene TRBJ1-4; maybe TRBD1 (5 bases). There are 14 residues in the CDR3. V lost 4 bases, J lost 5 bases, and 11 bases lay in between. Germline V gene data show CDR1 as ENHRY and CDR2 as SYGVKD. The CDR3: CAISGGGSNEKLFF. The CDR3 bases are TGTGCCATCAGTGGGGGGGGAAGCAATGAAAAACTGTTTTTT.

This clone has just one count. The CDR3 loop is CASSLAGLRSTEAFF. CDR3 sequence (DNA): TGCGCCAGCAGCTTGGCGGGGTTGAGGAGCACTGAAGCTTTCTTT. The V call is TRBV5-1, the J call TRBJ1-1; no clear D. The CDR3 extends over 15 amino acids. The germline V gene encodes CDR1 SGHRS and CDR2 YFSETQ. V was clipped by 0 bases and J by 4 bases, with 13 bases between them.

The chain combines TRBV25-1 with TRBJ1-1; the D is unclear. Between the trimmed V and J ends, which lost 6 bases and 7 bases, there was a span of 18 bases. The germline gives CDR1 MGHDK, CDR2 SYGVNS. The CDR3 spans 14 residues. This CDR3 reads CASSERPRGGEAFF. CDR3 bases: TGTGCCAGCAGCGAAAGGCCCAGAGGTGGTGAAGCTTTCTTT.

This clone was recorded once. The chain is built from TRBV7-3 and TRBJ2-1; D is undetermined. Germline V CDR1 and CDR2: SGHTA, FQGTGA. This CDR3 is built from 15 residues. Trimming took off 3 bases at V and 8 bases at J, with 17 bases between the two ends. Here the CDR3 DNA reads TGTGCCAGCAGCTTGTCAGCAGCAATGCGGCATGAGCAGTTCTTC. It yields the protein CASSLSAAMRHEQFF.

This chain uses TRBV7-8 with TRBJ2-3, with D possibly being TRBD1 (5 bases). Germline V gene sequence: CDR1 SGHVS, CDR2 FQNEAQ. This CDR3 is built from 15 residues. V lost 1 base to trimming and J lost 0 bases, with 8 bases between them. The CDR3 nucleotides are TGTGCCAGCAGCTTAGGGGGCACTAGCACAGATACGCAGTATTTT. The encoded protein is CASSLGGTSTDTQYF.

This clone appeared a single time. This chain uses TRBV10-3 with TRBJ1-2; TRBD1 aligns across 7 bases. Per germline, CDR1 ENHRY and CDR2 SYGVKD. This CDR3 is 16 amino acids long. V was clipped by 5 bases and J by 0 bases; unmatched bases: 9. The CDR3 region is CAISYQTGWSNYGYTF. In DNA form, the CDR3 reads TGTGCCATCAGTTACCAGACAGGGTGGTCTAACTATGGCTACACCTTC.

CDR3 protein: CASSPRTVTNQETQYF. The CDR3 bases are TGTGCCAGCAGCCCGCGGACAGTAACAAACCAAGAGACCCAGTACTTC. V and J are TRBV4-2 and TRBJ2-5; D possibly corresponds to TRBD1 (6 bases). V lost 4 bases and J lost 0, with 15 bases in between. The CDR3 length is 16 residues. CDR1 LGHNA and CDR2 YNFKEQ come from the germline V gene.

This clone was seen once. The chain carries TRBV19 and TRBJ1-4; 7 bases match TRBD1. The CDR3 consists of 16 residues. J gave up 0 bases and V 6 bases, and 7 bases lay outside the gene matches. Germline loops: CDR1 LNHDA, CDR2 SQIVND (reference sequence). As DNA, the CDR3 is TGTGCCAGTAGGACGCCAGGACAGGCAACTAATGAAAAACTGTTTTTT. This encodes CASRTPGQATNEKLFF.

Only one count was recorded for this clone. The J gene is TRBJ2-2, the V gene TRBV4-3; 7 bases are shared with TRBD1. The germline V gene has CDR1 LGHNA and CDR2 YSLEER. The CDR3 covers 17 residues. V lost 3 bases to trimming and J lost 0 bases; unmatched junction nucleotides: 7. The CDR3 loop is CASSQRQGTPNTGELFF. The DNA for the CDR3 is TGCGCCAGCAGCCAGCGACAGGGTACCCCGAACACCGGGGAGCTGTTTTTT.

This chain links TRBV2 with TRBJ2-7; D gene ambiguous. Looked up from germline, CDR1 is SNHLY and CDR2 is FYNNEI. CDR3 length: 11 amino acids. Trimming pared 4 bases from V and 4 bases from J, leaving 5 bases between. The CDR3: CASSVQYEQYF. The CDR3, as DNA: TGTGCCAGCAGTGTCCAGTACGAGCAGTACTTC.

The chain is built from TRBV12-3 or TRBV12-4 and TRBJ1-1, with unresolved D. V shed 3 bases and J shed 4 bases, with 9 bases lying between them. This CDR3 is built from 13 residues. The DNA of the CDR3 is TGTGCCAGCAGTTTGCCTGGGAGCACTGAAGCTTTCTTT. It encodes CASSLPGSTEAFF.

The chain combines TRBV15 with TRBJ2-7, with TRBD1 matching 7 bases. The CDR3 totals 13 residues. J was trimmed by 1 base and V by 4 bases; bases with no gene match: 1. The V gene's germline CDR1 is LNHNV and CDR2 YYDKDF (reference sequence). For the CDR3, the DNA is TGTGCCACCAGCAAGGACAGGTCCTACGAGCAGTACTTC. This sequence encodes CATSKDRSYEQYF. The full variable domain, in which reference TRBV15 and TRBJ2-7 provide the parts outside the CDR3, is DAMVIQNPRYQVTQFGKPVTLSCSQTLNHNVMYWYQQKSSQAPKLLFHYYDKDFNNEADTPDNFQSRRPNTSFCFLDIRSPGLGDTAMYLCATSKDRSYEQYFGPGTRLTVT.

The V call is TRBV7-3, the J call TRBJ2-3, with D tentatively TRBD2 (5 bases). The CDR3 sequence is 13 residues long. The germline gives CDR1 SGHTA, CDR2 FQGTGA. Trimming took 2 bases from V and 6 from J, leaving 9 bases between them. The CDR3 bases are TGTGCCAGCAGCTTAGGACTTTTGGATACGCAGTATTTT. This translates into CASSLGLLDTQYF.

The CDR3 DNA sequence: TGTGCCAGCCTATACAGGGGTAATACTGAAGCTTTCTTT. Its protein product is CASLYRGNTEAFF. The chain uses TRBV7-9 and TRBJ1-1; 7 bases match TRBD1. CDR1 is SEHNR, CDR2 FQNEAQ, per germline (reference sequence). The V segment lost 8 bases and the J segment 5 bases; nucleotides outside the gene matches: 8. The CDR3 runs to 13 residues.

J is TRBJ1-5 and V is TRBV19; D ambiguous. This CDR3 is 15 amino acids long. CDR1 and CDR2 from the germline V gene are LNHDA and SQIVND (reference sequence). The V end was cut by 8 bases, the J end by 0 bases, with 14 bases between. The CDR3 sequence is CASGRERDSNQPQHF. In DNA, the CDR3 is TGTGCCAGTGGGAGGGAGCGGGATAGCAATCAGCCCCAGCATTTT.

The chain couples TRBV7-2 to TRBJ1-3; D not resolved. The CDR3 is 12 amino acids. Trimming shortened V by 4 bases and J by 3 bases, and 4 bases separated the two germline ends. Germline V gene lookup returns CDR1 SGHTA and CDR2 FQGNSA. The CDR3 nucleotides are TGTGCCAGCAGCTCGTATGGAAACACCATATATTTT. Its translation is CASSSYGNTIYF.

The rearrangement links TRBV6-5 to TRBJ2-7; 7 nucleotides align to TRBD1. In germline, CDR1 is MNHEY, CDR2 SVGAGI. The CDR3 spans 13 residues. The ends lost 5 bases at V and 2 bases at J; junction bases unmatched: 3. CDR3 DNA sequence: TGTGCCAGCAGTAGAGGGACAGCCTACGAGCAGTACTTC. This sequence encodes CASSRGTAYEQYF.

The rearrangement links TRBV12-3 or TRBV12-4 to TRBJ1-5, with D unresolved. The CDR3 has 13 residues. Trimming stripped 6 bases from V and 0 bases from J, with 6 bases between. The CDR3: CASSVNSNQPQHF. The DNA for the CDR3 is TGTGCCAGCAGCGTAAATAGCAATCAGCCCCAGCATTTT.

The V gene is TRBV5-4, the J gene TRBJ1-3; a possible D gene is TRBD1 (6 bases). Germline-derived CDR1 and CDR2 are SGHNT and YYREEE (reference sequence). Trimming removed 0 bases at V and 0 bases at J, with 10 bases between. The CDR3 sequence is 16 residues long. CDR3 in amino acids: CASSLDRVFSGNTIYF. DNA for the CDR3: TGTGCCAGCAGCTTGGACAGGGTTTTCTCTGGAAACACCATATATTTT.

The CDR3 DNA follows: TGTGCCAGCAGCTCTACCCTCGCTCCAGGGTTCTATGGCTACACCTTC. Residues: CASSSTLAPGFYGYTF. This chain links TRBV9 with TRBJ1-2, with D maybe TRBD1 (5 bases). Trimming left V 4 bases short and J 4 bases short, with 20 bases between. The CDR3 contains 16 residues. CDR1 and CDR2 from the germline V gene are SGDLS and YYNGEE.

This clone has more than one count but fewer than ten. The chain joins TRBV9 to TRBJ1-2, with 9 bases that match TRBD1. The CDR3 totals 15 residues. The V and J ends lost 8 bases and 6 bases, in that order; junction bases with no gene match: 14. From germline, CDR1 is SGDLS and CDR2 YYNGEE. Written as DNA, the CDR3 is TGTGCCAGTAACCTAGCATCACAGGGGGCAGATGGCTACACCTTC. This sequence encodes CASNLASQGADGYTF.